This record covers a single T cell receptor (beta chain). This sample was taken from a study of patients and donors after allogeneic stem cell transplantation. J lost 7 bases, V lost 4 bases, and 7 bases had no gene match. CDR1 and CDR2 from the germline V gene are LGHDT and YNNKEL (reference sequence). The CDR3 extends over 16 amino acids. TCRdb passed the RT-PCR reads through MiXCR, listing each CDR3 protein once. The sample carries hundreds of thousands of distinct CDR3 sequences, approximately 16% recorded once. This TCR came from a human donor who was either an allogeneic HSCT recipient or a stem cell or donor lymphocyte infusion donor (not recorded which). It is not recorded whose cells these are; they may come from a transplant donor. This chain uses TRBV3-1 with TRBJ2-1, with 13 nucleotides matching TRBD2. The sequenced material came from blood, either unsorted or a sorted T cell fraction (not recorded which). DNA for the CDR3: TGTGCCAGCAGCCCCCGGACTAGCGGGGGAATTAATGAGCAGTTCTTC. It translates to CASSPRTSGGINEQFF.